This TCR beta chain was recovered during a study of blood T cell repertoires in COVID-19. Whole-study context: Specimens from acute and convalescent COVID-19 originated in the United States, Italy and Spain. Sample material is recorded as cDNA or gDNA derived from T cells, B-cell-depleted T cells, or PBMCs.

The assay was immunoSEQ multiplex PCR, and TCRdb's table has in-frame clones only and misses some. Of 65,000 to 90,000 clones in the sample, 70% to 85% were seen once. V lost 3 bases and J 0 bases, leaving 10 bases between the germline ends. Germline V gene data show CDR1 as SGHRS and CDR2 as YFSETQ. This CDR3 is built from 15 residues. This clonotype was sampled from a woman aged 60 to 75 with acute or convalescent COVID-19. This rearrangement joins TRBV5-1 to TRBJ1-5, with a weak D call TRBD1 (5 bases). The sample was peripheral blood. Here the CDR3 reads CASSSTGDSNQPQHF. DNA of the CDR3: TGCGCCAGCAGCTCAACAGGAGATAGCAATCAGCCCCAGCATTTT.